This T cell receptor beta chain was retrieved from a study of response to subunit inactivated influenza vaccine. Broader study findings: That few new T cells are recruited by each seasonal influenza vaccination was the authors' suggestion.

TCRdb ran MiXCR on the RT-PCR reads and lists one entry per CDR3 protein. In the table there are 300,000 to 350,000 distinct CDR3 sequences, 21% of which are singletons. With 6 bases removed from V and 6 bases from J, the gap between germline ends came to 10 bases. CDR1 is KGHSH and CDR2 is LQKENI in the germline V gene. The CDR3 covers 12 residues. On this clonotype itself: Its antigen is not identified.

This clonotype originated in a man aged 50 to 69 who received an inactivated influenza vaccine. The sequencing here drew on PBMCs from blood, taken about 20 months after vaccination. This chain uses TRBV18 with TRBJ2-3, with a tentative D call TRBD2 (5 bases). The CDR3 reads CASSPDLDTQYF. In nucleotides, the CDR3 is TGTGCCAGCTCCCCGGACTTGGATACGCAGTATTTT.